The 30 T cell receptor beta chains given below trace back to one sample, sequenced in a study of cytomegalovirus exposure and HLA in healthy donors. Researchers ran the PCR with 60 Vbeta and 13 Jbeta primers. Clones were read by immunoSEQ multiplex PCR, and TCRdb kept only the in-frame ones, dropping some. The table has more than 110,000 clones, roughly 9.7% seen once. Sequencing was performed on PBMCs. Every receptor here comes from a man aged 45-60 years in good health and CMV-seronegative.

CDR3 nucleotide sequence: TGCAGCGTTGCGCACGGACGGGGTGAAAAACTGTTTTTT. Translated, it gives CSVAHGRGEKLFF. V gene TRBV29-1 combines with J gene TRBJ1-4; D uncertain. Trimming cost V 4 bases and J 7 bases, with 13 bases left between them. CDR1 and CDR2 from the germline V gene are SQVTM and ANQGSEA. The CDR3 has 13 residues.

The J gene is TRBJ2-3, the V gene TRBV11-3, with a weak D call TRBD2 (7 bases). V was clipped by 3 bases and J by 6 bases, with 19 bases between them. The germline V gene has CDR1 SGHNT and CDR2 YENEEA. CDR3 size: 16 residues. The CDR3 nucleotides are TGTGCCAGCAGCTTGGGTCTGGCGGGGGCCCGGGATACGCAGTATTTT. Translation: CASSLGLAGARDTQYF.

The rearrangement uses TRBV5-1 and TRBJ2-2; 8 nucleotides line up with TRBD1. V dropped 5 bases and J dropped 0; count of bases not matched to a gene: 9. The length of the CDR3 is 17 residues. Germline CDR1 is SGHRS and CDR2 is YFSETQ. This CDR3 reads CASRPRTGPSNTGELFF. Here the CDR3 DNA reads TGCGCCAGCAGGCCGAGGACAGGGCCCTCGAACACCGGGGAGCTGTTTTTT.

In DNA form, the CDR3 reads TGTGCCTGGAGTGTACAGGAGTACAATGAGCAGTTCTTC. Protein: CAWSVQEYNEQFF. The J gene is TRBJ2-1, the V gene TRBV30, with a tentative D call TRBD1 (5 bases). Germline V gene data show CDR1 as GTSNPN and CDR2 as SVGIG (reference sequence). This CDR3 contains 13 residues. V was cut by 0 bases and J by 4 bases, with 7 bases left in between.

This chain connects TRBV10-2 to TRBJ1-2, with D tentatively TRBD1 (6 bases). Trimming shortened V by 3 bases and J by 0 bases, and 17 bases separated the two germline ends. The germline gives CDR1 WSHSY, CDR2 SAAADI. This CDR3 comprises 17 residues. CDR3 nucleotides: TGCGCCAGCAGTGACAGGGGTAAAAGATCCGCTAACTATGGCTACACCTTC. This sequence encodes CASSDRGKRSANYGYTF.

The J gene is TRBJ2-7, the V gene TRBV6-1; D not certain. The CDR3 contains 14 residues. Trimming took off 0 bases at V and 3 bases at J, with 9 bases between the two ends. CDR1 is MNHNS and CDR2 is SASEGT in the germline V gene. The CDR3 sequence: CASSEAGTLYEQYF. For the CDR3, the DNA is TGTGCCAGCAGTGAAGCTGGCACCCTCTACGAGCAGTACTTC.

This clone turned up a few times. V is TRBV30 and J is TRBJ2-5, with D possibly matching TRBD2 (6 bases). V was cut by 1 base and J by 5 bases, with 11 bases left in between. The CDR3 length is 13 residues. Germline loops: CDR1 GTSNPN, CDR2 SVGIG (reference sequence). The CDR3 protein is CAWSAGEGETQYF. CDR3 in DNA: TGTGCCTGGAGTGCGGGGGAAGGGGAGACCCAGTACTTC.

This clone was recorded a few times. The CDR3 loop is CASSFALAGDNEQFF. As DNA, the CDR3 is TGCGCCAGCAGCTTTGCCCTAGCGGGGGATAATGAGCAGTTCTTC. The V and J genes are TRBV5-1 and TRBJ2-1; 10 nucleotides align to TRBD2. The CDR3 is 15 amino acids. The germline gives CDR1 SGHRS, CDR2 YFSETQ. Trimming at V came to 2 bases and at J to 7 bases, leaving 6 bases not matched to a gene.

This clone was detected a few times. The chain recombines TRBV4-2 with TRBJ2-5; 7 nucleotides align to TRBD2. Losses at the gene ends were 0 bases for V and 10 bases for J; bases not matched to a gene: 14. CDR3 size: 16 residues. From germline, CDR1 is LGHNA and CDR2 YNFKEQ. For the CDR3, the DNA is TGTGCCAGCAGCCAAGATTACGCGGGAGTGAGAAAGAACCAGTACTTC. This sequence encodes CASSQDYAGVRKNQYF.

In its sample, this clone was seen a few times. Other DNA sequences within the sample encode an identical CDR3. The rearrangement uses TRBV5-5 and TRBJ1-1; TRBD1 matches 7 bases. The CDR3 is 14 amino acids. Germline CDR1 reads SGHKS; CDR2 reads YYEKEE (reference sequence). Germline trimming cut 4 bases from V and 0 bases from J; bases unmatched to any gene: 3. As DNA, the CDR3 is TGTGCCAGCAGCAGACAGGGAATGAACACTGAAGCTTTCTTT. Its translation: CASSRQGMNTEAFF.

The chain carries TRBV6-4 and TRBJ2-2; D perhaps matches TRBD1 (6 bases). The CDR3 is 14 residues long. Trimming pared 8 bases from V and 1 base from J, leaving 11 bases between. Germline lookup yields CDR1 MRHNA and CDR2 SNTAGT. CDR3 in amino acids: CASQGNWNTGELFF. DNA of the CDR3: TGTGCCAGCCAGGGGAATTGGAACACCGGGGAGCTGTTTTTT.

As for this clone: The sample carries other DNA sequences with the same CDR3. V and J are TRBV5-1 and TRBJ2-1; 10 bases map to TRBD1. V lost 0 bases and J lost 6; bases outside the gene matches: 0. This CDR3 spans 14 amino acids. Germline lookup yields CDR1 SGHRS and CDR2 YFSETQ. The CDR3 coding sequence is TGCGCCAGCAGCTTGGGGACAGGGGGCAATGAGCAGTTCTTC. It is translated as CASSLGTGGNEQFF.

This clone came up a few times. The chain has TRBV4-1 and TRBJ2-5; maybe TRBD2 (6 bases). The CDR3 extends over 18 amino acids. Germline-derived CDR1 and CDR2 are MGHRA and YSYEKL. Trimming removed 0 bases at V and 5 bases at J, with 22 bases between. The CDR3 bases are TGCGCCAGCAGCCAAGATGGCCTTCTAGCGAGGGGAGTTGAGACCCAGTACTTC. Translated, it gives CASSQDGLLARGVETQYF.

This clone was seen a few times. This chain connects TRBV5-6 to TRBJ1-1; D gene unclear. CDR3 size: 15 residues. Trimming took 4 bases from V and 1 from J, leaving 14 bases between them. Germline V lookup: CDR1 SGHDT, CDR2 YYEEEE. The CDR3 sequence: CASSLRGSGNTEAFF. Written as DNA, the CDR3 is TGTGCCAGCAGCCTGAGAGGGTCGGGGAACACTGAAGCTTTCTTT.

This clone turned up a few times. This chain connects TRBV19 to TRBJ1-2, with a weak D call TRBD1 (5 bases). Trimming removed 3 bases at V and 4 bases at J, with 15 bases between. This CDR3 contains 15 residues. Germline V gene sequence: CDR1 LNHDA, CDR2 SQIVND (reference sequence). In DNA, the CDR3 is TGTGCCAGTAGTATCCCAGGGCCAGAAGGCTATGGCTACACCTTC. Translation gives CASSIPGPEGYGYTF.

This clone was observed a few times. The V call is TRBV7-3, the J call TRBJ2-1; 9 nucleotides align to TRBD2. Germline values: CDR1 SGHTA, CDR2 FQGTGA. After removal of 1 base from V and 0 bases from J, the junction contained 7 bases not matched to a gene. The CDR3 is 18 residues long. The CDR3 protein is CASSLIAGASSSYNEQFF. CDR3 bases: TGTGCCAGCAGCTTAATAGCGGGAGCTTCCAGCTCCTACAATGAGCAGTTCTTC.

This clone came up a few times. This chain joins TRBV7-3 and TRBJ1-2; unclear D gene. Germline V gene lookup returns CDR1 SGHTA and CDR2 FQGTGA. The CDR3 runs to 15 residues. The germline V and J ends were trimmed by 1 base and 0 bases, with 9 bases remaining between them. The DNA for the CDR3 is TGTGCCAGCAGCTTAAATGGCGGAACTAACTATGGCTACACCTTC. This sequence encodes CASSLNGGTNYGYTF.

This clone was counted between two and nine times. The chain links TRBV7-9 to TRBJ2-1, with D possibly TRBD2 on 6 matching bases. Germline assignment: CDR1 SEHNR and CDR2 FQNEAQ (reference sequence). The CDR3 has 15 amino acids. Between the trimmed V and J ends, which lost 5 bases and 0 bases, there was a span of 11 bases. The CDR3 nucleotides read TGTGCCAGCAGCGTTAGCGGCCCCTCCTACAATGAGCAGTTCTTC. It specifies CASSVSGPSYNEQFF.

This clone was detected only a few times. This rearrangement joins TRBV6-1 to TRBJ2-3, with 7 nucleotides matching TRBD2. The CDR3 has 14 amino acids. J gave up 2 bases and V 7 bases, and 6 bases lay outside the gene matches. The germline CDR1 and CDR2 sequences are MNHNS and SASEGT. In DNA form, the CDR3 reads TGTGCCAGCACGCCAGCGGGGCTCACAGATACGCAGTATTTT. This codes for CASTPAGLTDTQYF.

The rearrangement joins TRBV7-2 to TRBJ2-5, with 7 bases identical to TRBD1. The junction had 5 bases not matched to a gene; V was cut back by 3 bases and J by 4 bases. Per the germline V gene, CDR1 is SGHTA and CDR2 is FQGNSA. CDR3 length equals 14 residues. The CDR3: CASSLQQGSETQYF. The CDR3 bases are TGTGCCAGCAGCTTGCAACAGGGGTCAGAGACCCAGTACTTC.

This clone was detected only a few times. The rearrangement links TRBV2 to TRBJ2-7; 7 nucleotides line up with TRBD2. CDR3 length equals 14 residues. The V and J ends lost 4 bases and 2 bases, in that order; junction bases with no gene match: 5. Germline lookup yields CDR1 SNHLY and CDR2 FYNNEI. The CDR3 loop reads CASSGKSGTYEQYF. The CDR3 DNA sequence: TGTGCCAGCAGTGGGAAAAGCGGGACCTACGAGCAGTACTTC.

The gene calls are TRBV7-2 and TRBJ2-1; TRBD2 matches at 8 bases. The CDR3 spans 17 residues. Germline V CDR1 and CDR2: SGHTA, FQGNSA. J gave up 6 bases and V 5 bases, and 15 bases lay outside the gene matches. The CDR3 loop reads CASSPRGGLAVGNEQFF. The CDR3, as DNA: TGTGCCAGCAGCCCCCGGGGGGGGTTAGCAGTTGGCAATGAGCAGTTCTTC.

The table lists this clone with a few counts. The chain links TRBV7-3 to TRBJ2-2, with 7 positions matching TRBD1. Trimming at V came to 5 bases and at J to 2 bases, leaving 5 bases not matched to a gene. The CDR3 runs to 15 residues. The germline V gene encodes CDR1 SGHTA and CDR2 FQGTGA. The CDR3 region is CASSRRQGNTGELFF. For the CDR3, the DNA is TGTGCCAGCAGCAGACGACAGGGAAACACCGGGGAGCTGTTTTTT.

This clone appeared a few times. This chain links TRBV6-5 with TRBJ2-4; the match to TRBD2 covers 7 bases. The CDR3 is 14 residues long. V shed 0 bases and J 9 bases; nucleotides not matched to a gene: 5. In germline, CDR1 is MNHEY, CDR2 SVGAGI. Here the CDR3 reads CASSYSRGGGIQYF. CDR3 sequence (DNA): TGTGCCAGCAGTTACTCTCGGGGCGGGGGCATTCAGTACTTC.

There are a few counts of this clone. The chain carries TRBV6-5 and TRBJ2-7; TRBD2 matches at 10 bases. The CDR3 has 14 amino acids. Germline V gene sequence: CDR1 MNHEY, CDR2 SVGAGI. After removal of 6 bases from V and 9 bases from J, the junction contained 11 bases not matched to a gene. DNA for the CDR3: TGTGCCAGCAGCCGCCTAGCGGGGGACCCGGGGCAGTACTTC. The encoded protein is CASSRLAGDPGQYF.

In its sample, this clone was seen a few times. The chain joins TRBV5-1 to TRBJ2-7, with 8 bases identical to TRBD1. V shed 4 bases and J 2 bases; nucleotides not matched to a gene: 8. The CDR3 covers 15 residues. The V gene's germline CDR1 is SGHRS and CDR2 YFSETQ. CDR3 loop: CASSKRTGRTYEQYF. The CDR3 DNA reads TGCGCCAGCAGCAAAAGGACAGGGAGGACCTACGAGCAGTACTTC.

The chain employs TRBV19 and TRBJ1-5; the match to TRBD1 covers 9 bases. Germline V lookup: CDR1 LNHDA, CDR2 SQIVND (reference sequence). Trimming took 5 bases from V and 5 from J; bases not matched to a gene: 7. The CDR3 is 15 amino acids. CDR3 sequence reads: CASSPDRGSYQPQHF. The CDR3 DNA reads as TGTGCCAGTAGTCCTGACAGGGGGAGCTATCAGCCCCAGCATTTT.

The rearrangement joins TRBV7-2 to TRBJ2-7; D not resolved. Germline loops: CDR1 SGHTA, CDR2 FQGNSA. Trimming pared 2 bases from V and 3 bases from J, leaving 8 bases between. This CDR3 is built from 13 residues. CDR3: CASSLTTYYEQYF. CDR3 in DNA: TGTGCCAGCAGCTTAACTACCTACTACGAGCAGTACTTC.

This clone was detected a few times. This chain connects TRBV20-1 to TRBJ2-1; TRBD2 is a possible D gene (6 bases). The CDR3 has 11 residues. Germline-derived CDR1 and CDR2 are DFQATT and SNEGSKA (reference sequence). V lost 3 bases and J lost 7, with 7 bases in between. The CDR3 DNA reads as TGCAGTGCTAGGGCGGGGAATGAGCAGTTCTTC. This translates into CSARAGNEQFF.

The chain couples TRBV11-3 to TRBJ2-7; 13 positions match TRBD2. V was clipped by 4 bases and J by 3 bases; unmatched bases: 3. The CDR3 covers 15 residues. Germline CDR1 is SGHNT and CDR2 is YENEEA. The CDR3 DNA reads TGTGCCAGCAGCTCCGGACTAGCGGGAGACTACGAGCAGTACTTC. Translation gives CASSSGLAGDYEQYF.